This T cell receptor (beta chain) was identified during a study of radiotherapy plus CTLA-4 blockade in lung cancer. The germline gives CDR1 SGHTA, CDR2 FQGNSA. The CDR3 contains 14 residues. V gave up 2 bases and J gave up 6 bases, with 13 bases separating them. Only in-frame clones appear in the TCRdb table, and some are missing; sequencing was by immunoSEQ multiplex PCR. Of approximately 52,000 clones in the sample, 70% to 80% were seen once. The source was peripheral blood, collected from a patient treated with radiotherapy plus ipilimumab. The chain joins TRBV7-2 to TRBJ1-2; TRBD1 might be the D (5 bases). The receptor comes from a human donor with non-small cell lung cancer who had a complete response to radiotherapy plus ipilimumab. The CDR3 region is CASSLYERGNGYTF. The CDR3 bases are TGTGCCAGCAGCTTATATGAGCGGGGGAATGGCTACACCTTC.